This is a list of T cell receptor beta chains from one sample in a study of T cells in Graves' hyperthyroidism and ophthalmopathy. TCRdb used MiXCR to reprocess the multiplex PCR reads, holding one entry per CDR3 protein. The sample contains about 640,000 distinct CDR3 sequences, around 20% of which appear only once. The sample consisted of blood. Receptors were obtained from a man aged 25 to 40 with Graves' ophthalmopathy. Each CDR3 is given without its conserved first and last residue. Each record gives: V gene, CDR3 length, D gene, J gene, CDR3 protein. The D gene is left open where the match is weak.

TRBV3-1	12	TRBD1	TRBJ1-2	ASSQDGTALGYT
TRBV5-1	13	NA	TRBJ2-1	ASTDLADAYNEQF
TRBV28	13	NA	TRBJ1-3	ASSPPGGSGNTIY
TRBV3-1	12	NA	TRBJ1-5	ASSGWGGNQPQH
TRBV2	11	NA	TRBJ2-7	ATLGTLTGEQY
TRBV5-4	11	NA	TRBJ2-5	ASSLQGGETQY
TRBV7-8	14	NA	TRBJ2-2	ASSDPRDWNTGELF
TRBV19	13	TRBD1	TRBJ2-1	ASTTRGGRYNEQF
TRBV13	13	NA	TRBJ2-3	ASSSYDSGRYTQY
TRBV3-1	14	TRBD2	TRBJ2-5	ASSQVDSGRWETQY
TRBV30	12	TRBD2	TRBJ2-6	AWTAGVGANVLT
TRBV3-1	14	NA	TRBJ1-4	ASSTSTRRSNEKLF
TRBV7-3	13	NA	TRBJ2-3	ASSTGLTLTDTQY
TRBV14	11	NA	TRBJ1-1	ASSQEARTEAF
TRBV29-1	11	NA	TRBJ2-5	SVVGQGVETQY
TRBV20-1	15	TRBD2	TRBJ2-1	SARVGGGFPSYNEQF
TRBV20-1	14	TRBD1	TRBJ2-3	SARAPVGQGTDTQY
TRBV7-9	18	TRBD1	TRBJ2-2	ASSLWTGGKSGVYTGELF
TRBV5-1	14	NA	TRBJ1-1	ASRPLNHPTDTEAF
TRBV6-5	12	NA	TRBJ2-5	ASSYSRLVETQY
TRBV2	9	NA	TRBJ1-1	ASSEWSEAF
TRBV12-3/TRBV12-4	13	NA	TRBJ1-4	ASTHMTTTNEKLF
TRBV30	10	NA	TRBJ2-2	ACTGNTGELF
TRBV28	12	NA	TRBJ2-2	ASKETFSTGELF
TRBV6-9	12	NA	TRBJ1-3	ASSYAISGNTIY
TRBV4-2	14	NA	TRBJ2-7	ASSQGMAGTAYEQY